The entry below describes one T cell receptor beta chain. Its antigen remains unknown. CDR1 and CDR2 (germline): SGHDT, YYEEEE. Germline trimming cut 5 bases from V and 6 bases from J; bases unmatched to any gene: 10. The CDR3 runs to 14 residues. Data came from immunoSEQ multiplex PCR; TCRdb stores just in-frame clones and leaves some out. The sample lists 15,000 to 20,000 clones, 88% occurring once. This sample is drawn from a study of PD-1 blockade in classical Hodgkin lymphoma. General observations from the study: As was reported, newly diagnosed patients showed lower baseline TCR diversity than healthy donors did.

Time point specified: cycle 4 day 1 (C4D1), after 5 to 7 weeks of nivolumab. After autologous stem cell transplantation all patients relapsed, and prior brentuximab vedotin exposure differed between cohorts. Thawed PBMCs underwent magnetic negative selection to obtain purified CD8+ T cells. The rearrangement uses TRBV5-6 and TRBJ1-1; 7 positions match TRBD1. The TCR sequence derives from a human donor with classical Hodgkin lymphoma. Sample: CD8+ T cells from blood, taken before the fourth cycle of nivolumab. CDR3 DNA: TGTGCCAGCAGTCTTACAGGGGAGGTAGCTGAAGCTTTCTTT. It translates to CASSLTGEVAEAFF.